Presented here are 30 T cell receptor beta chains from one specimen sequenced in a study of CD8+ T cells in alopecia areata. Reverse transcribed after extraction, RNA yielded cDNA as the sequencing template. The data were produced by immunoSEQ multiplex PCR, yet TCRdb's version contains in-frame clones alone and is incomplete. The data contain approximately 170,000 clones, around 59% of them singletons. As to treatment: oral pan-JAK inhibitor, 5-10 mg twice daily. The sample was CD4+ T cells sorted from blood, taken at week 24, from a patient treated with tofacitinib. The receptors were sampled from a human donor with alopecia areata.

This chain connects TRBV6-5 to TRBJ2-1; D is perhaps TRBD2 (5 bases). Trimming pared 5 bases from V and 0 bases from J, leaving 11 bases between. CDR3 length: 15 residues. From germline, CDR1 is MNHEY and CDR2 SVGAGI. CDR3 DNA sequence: TGTGCCAGCAGTAAGCGGTTAGGCTCCTACAATGAGCAGTTCTTC. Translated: CASSKRLGSYNEQFF.

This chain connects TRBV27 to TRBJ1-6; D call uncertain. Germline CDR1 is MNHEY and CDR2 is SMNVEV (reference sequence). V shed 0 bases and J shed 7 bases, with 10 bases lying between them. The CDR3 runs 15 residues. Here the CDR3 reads CASSLSSHENSPLHF. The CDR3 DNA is TGTGCCAGCAGTTTATCTTCTCATGAGAATTCACCCCTCCACTTT.

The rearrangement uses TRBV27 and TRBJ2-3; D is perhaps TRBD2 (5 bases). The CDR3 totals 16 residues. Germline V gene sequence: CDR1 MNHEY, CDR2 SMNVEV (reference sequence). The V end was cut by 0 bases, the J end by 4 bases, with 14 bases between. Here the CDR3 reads CASSLSVASRPDTQYF. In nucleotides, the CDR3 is TGTGCCAGCAGTTTATCGGTGGCTAGCAGGCCAGATACGCAGTATTTT.

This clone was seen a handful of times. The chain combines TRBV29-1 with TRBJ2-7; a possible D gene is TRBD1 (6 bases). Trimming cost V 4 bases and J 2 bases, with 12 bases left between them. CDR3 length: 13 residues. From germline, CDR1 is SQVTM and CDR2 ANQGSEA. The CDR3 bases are TGCAGCGTTGTCCCAGGGGAGACCTACGAGCAGTACTTC. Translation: CSVVPGETYEQYF.

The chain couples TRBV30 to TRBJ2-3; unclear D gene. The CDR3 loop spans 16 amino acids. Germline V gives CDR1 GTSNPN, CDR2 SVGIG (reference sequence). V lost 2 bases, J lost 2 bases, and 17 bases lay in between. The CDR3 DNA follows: TGTGCCTGGAGTCTAACAAGGGTTTCGTCCACAGATACGCAGTATTTT. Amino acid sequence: CAWSLTRVSSTDTQYF.

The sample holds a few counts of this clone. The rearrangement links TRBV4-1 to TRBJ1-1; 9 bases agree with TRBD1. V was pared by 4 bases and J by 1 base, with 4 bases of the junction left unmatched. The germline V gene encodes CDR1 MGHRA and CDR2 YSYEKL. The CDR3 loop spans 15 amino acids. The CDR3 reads CASSRGQGGNTEAFF. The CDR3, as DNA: TGCGCCAGCAGCCGGGGACAGGGAGGGAACACTGAAGCTTTCTTT.

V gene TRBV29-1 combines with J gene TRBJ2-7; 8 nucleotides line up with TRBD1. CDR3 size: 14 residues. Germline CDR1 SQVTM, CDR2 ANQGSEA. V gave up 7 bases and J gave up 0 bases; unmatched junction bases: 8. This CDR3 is CSATGQDSSYEQYF. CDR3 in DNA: TGCAGCGCCACGGGACAGGATAGCTCCTACGAGCAGTACTTC.

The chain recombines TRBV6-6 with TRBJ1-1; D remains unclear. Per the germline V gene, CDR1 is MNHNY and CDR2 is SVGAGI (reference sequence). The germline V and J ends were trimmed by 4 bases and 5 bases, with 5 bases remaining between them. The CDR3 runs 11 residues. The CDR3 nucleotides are TGTGCCAGCAGTTGGGAAACTGAAGCTTTCTTT. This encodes CASSWETEAFF.

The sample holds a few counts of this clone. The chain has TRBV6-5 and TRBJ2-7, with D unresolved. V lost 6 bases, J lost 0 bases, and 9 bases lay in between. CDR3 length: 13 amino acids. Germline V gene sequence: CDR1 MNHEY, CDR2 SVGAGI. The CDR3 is CASRAPSSYEQYF. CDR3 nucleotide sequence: TGTGCCAGCAGAGCCCCGAGCTCCTACGAGCAGTACTTC.

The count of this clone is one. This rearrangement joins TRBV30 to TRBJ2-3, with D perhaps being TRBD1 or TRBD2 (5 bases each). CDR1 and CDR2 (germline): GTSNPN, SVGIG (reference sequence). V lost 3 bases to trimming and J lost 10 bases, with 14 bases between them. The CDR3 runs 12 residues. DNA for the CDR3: TGTGCCTGGAGGGGTTCTGGGGGTGCGCAGTATTTT. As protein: CAWRGSGGAQYF.

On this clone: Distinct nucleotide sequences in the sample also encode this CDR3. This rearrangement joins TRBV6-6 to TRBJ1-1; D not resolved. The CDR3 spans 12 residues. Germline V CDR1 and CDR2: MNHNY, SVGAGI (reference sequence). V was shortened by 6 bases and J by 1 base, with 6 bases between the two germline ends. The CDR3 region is CASSYRNTEAFF. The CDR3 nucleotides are TGTGCCAGCAGCTACAGGAACACTGAAGCTTTCTTT.

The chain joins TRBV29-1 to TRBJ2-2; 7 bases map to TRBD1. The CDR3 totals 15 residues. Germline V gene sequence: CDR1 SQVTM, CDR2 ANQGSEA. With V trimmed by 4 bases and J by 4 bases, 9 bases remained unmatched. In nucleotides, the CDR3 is TGCAGCGTTGTGAATCGACAGGGCGCCACCGGGGAGCTGTTTTTT. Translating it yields CSVVNRQGATGELFF.

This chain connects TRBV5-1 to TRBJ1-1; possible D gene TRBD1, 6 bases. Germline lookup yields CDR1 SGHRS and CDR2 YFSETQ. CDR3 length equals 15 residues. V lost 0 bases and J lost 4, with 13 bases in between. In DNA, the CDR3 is TGCGCCAGCAGCTTGGACCAGGGGACGGGCACTGAAGCTTTCTTT. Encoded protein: CASSLDQGTGTEAFF.

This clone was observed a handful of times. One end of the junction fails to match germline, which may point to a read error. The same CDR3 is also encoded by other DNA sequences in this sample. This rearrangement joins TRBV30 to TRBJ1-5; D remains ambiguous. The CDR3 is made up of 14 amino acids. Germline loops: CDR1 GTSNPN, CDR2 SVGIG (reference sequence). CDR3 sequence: CAWSRAATDQPQHF. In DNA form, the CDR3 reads TGCGCCTGGAGTAGGGCAGCGACCGATCAGCCCCAGCATTTT.

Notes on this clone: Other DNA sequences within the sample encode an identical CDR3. The CDR3: CAWSVRGGELFF. CDR3 DNA sequence: TGTGCCTGGAGTGTACGGGGAGGGGAGCTGTTTTTT. The J gene is TRBJ2-2, the V gene TRBV30; possibly TRBD2 for D (5 bases). CDR3 length: 12 amino acids. The V and J ends lost 0 bases and 8 bases respectively, with 7 bases between them. Germline V gene lookup returns CDR1 GTSNPN and CDR2 SVGIG (reference sequence).

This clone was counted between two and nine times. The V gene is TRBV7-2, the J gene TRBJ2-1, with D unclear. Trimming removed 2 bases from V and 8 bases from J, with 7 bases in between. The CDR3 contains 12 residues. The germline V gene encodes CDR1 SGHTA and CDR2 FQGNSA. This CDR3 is CASSLRIDEQFF. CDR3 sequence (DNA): TGTGCCAGCAGCTTAAGAATTGATGAGCAGTTCTTC.

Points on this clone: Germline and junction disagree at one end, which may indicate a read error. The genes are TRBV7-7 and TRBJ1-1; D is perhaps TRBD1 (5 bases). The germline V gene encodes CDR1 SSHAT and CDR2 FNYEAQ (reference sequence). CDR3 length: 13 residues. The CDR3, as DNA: TGTGCTAGCAGCTCCGACAGGAACACTGAAGCTTTCTTT. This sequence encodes CASSSDRNTEAFF.

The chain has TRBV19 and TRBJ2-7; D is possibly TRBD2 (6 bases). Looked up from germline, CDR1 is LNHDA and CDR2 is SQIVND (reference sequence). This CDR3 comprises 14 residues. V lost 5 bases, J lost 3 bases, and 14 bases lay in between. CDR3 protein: CASSVAGPNYEQYF. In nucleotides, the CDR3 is TGTGCCAGTAGTGTCGCGGGACCAAACTACGAGCAGTACTTC.

CDR3 loop: CAISESIRDYGYTF. CDR3 nucleotides: TGTGCCATCAGTGAGTCAATCAGGGACTATGGCTACACCTTC. The chain recombines TRBV10-3 with TRBJ1-2, with a possible D match to TRBD1 (5 bases). Germline V lookup: CDR1 ENHRY, CDR2 SYGVKD. The V end was cut by 0 bases, the J end by 3 bases, with 8 bases between. The CDR3 is made up of 14 amino acids.

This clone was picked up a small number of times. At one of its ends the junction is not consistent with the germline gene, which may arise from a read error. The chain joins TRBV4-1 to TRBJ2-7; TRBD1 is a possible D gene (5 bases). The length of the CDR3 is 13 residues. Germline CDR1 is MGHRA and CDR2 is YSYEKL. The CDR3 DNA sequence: TGTGCCAGCAGCCAGGACGACAGCTACGAGCAGTACTTC. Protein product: CASSQDDSYEQYF.

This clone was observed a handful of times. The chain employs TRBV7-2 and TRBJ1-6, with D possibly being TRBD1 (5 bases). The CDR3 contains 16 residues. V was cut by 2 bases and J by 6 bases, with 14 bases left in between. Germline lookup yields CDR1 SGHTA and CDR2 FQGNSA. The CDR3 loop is CASSLTLRGGNSPLHF. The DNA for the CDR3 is TGTGCCAGCAGCTTAACCCTGAGGGGAGGTAATTCACCCCTCCACTTT.

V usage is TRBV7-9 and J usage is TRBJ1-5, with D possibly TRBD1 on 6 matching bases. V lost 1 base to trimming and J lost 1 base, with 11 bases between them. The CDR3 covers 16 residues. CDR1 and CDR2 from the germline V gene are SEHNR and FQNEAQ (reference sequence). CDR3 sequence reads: CASSLEGGVSNQPQHF. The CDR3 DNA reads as TGTGCCAGCAGCTTAGAGGGGGGCGTCAGCAATCAGCCCCAGCATTTT.

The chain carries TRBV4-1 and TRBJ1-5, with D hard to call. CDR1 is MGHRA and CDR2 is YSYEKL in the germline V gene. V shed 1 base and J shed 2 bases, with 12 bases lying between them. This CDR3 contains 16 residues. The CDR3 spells CASSQVRVRGNQPQHF. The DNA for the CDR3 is TGCGCCAGCAGCCAAGTTAGGGTTAGGGGCAATCAGCCCCAGCATTTT.

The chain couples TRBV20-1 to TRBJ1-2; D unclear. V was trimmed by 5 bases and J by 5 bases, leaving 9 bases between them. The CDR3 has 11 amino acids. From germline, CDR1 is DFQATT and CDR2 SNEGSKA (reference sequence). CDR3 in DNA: TGCAGTGCTTCGCCAAGTTATGGCTACACCTTC. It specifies CSASPSYGYTF.

CDR3 coding DNA: TGTGCCACCAGCAGAAAAAACACCGGGGAGCTGTTTTTT. Protein sequence: CATSRKNTGELFF. The chain is built from TRBV15 and TRBJ2-2; D is unresolved. Germline values: CDR1 LNHNV, CDR2 YYDKDF (reference sequence). The CDR3 extends over 13 amino acids. V shed 2 bases and J shed 2 bases, with 3 bases lying between them.

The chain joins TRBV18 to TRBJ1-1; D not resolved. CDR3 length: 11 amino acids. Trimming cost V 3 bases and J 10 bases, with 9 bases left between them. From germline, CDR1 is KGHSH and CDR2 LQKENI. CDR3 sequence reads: CASSPGGLAFF. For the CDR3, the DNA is TGTGCCAGCTCACCGGGAGGGTTAGCTTTCTTT.

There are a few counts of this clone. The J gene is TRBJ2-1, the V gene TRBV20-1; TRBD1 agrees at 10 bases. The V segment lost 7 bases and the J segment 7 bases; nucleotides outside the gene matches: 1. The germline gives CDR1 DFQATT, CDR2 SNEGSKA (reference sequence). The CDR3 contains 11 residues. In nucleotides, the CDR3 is TGCAGTGTGGGACAGGGGAATGAGCAGTTCTTC. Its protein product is CSVGQGNEQFF.

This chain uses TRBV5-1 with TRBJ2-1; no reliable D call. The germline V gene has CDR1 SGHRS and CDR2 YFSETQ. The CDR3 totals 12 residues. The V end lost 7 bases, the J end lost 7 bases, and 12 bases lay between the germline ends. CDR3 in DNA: TGCGCCAGCTCCCCCCATTGGAATGAGCAGTTCTTC. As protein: CASSPHWNEQFF.

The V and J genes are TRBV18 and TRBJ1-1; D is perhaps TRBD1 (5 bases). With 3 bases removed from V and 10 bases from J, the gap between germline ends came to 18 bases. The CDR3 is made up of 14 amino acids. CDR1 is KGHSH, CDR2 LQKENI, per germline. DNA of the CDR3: TGTGCCAGCTCACCCCCTTCGCCGGGGACGGTAGCTTTCTTT. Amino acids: CASSPPSPGTVAFF.

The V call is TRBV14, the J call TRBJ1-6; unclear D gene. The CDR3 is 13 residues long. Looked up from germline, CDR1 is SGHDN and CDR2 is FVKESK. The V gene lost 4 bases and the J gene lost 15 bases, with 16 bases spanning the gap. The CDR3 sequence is CASSPLGGFRLHF. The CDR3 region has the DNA TGTGCCAGCAGCCCACTAGGTGGGTTTCGCCTCCACTTT. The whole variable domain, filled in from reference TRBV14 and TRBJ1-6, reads EAGVTQFPSHSVIEKGQTVTLRCDPISGHDNLYWYRRVMGKEIKFLLHFVKESKQDESGMPNNRFLAERTGGTYSTLKVQPAELEDSGVYFCASSPLGGFRLHFGNGTRLTVT.